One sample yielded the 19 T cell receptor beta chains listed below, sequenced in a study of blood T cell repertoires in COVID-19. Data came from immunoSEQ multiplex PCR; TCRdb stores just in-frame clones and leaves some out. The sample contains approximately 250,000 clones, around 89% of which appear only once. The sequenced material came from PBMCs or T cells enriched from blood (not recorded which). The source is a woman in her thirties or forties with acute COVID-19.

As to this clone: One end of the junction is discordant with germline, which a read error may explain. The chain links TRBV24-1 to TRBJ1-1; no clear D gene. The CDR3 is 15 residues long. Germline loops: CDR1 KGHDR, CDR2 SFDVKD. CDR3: CATSDSSTSTTKAFF. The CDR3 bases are TGTGCCACCAGTGATTCCTCTACATCGACCACTAAAGCTTTCTTT.

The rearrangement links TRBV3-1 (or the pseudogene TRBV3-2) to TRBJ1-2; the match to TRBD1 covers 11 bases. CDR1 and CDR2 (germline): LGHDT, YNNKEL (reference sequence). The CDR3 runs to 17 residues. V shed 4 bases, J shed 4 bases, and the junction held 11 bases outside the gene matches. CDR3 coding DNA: TGTGCCAGCAGCCCGCCGGTTTTGGACAGGGGGCCCTATGGCTACACCTTC. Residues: CASSPPVLDRGPYGYTF.

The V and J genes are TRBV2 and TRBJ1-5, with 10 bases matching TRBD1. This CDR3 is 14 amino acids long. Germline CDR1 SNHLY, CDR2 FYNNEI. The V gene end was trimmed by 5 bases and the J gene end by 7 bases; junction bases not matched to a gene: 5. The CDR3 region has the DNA TGTGCCAGCAGTCGACAGGGGGCCGAACAGCCCCAGCATTTT. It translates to CASSRQGAEQPQHF.

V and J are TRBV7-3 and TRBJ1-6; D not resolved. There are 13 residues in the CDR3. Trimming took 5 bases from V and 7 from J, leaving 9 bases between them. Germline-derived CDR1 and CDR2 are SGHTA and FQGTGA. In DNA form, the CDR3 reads TGTGCCAGCAGCGGAGAGGGAAATTCACCCCTCCACTTT. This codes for CASSGEGNSPLHF.

This CDR3 is CASSSSGGSSYEQYF. Here the CDR3 DNA reads TGTGCCAGCAGTTCCAGCGGGGGAAGCTCCTACGAGCAGTACTTC. This chain uses TRBV3-1 (or the pseudogene TRBV3-2) with TRBJ2-7, with TRBD2 matching over 8 bases. The CDR3 extends over 15 amino acids. The junction had 7 bases not matched to a gene; V was cut back by 6 bases and J by 0 bases. Germline values: CDR1 LGHDT, CDR2 YNNKEL (reference sequence).

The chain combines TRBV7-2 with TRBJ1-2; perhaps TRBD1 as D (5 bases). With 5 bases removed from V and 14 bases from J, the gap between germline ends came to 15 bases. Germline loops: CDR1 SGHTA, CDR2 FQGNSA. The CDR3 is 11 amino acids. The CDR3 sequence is CASSQGLSPTF. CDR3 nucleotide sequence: TGTGCCAGCAGCCAGGGCCTCTCCCCAACCTTC.

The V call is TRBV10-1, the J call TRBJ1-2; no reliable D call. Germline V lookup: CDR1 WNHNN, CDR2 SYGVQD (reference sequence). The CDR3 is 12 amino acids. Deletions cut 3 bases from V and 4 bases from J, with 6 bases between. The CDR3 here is CASSDGGYGYTF. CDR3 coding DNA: TGCGCCAGCAGTGACGGTGGCTATGGCTACACCTTC.

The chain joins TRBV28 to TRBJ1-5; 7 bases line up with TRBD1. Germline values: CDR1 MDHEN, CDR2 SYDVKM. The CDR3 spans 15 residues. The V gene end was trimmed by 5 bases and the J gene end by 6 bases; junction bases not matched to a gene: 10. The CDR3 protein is CASSAGGGIGQPQHF. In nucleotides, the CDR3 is TGTGCCAGCAGTGCAGGGGGTGGGATCGGTCAGCCCCAGCATTTT.

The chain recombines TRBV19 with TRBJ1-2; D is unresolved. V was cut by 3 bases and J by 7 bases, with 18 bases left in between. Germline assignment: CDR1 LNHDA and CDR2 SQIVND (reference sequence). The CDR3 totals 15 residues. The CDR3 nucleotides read TGTGCCAGTAGTATCTATCATGGTTCGAGCGGTGGCTACACCTTC. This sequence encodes CASSIYHGSSGGYTF.

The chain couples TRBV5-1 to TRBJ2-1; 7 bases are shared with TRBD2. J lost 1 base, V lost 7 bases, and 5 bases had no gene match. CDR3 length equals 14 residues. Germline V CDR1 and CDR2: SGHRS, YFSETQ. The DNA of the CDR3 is TGCGCCAGCGGGGAGCGGGGTTCCTACAATGAGCAGTTCTTC. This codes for CASGERGSYNEQFF.

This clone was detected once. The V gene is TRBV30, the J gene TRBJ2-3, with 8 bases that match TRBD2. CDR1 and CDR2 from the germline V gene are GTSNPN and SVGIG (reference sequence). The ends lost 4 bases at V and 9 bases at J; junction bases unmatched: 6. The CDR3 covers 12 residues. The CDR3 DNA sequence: TGTGCCTGGACAAAGGGACTAGAAACGCAGTATTTT. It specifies CAWTKGLETQYF.

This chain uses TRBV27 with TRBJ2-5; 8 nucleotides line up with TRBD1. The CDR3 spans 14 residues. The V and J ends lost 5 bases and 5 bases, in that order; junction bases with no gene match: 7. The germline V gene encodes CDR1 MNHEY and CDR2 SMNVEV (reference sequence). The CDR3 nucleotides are TGTGCCAGCAGTACGAGGCAGGGGGCGGAGACCCAGTACTTC. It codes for CASSTRQGAETQYF.

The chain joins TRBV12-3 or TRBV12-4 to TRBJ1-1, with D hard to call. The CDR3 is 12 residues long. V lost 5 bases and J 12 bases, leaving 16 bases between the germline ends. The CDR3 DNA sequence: TGTGCCAGCAGTCTCGCCCCGGGGATGTCTTTCTTT. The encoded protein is CASSLAPGMSFF.

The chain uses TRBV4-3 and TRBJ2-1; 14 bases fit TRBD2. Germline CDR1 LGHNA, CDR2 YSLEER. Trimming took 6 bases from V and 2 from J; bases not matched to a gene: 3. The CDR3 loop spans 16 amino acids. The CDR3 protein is CASRGTSGSPYNEQFF. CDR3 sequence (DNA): TGCGCCAGCAGGGGGACTAGCGGGAGCCCCTACAATGAGCAGTTCTTC.

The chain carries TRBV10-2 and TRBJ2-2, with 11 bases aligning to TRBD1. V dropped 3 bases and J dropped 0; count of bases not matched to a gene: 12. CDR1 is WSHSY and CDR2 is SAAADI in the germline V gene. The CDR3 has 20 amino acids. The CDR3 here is CASSDPFGQGAPANTGELFF. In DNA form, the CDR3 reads TGCGCCAGCAGTGATCCGTTCGGACAGGGGGCTCCCGCGAACACCGGGGAGCTGTTTTTT.

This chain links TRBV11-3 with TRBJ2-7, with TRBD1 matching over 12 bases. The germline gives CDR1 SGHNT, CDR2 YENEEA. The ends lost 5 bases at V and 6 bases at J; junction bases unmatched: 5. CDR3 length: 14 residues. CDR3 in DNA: TGTGCCAGCAGCCCGGGACAGGGGGCGCGCGAGCAGTACGTC. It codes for CASSPGQGAREQYV.

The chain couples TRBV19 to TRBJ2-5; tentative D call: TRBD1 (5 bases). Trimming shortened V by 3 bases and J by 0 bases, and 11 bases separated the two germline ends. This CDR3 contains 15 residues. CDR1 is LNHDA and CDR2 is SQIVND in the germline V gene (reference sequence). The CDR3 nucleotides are TGTGCCAGTAGTATTTGGGGCAGGCACCAAGAGACCCAGTACTTC. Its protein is CASSIWGRHQETQYF.

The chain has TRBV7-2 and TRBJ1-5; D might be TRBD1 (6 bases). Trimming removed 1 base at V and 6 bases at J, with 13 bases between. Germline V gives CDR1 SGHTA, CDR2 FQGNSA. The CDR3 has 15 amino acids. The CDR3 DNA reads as TGTGCCAGCAGCTTAGATGGGGGCACGGGTCAGCCCCAGCATTTT. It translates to CASSLDGGTGQPQHF.

CDR3 loop: CASSPRAGYEQYF. The DNA for the CDR3 is TGTGCCAGCAGCCCCCGCGCAGGCTACGAGCAGTACTTC. This chain joins TRBV11-1 and TRBJ2-7; D remains unclear. Germline V lookup: CDR1 SGHAT, CDR2 FQDESV (reference sequence). Between the trimmed V and J ends, which lost 5 bases and 3 bases, there was a span of 11 bases. There are 13 residues in the CDR3. The variable domain in full, completed from reference TRBV11-1 and TRBJ2-7, reads EAEVAQSPRYKITEKSQAVAFWCDPISGHATLYWYRQILGQGPELLVQFQDESVVDDSQLPKDRFSAERLKGVDSTLKIQPAELGDSAMYLCASSPRAGYEQYFGPGTRLTVT.